This T cell receptor beta chain is drawn from a study of CD4 T cells in relation to SARS-CoV-2 and coronaviruses. Study-level information: Convalescent donors were aged about 20 to 80, with median approximately 41 years.

The V segment lost 1 base and the J segment 1 base; nucleotides outside the gene matches: 1. The CDR3 has 14 amino acids. From germline, CDR1 is SGDLS and CDR2 YYNGEE. Assay used: immunoSEQ multiplex PCR; TCRdb lists only in-frame clones, some missing. The sample shows some 60,000 clones, roughly nine tenths of them seen only once. The TCR was taken from an adult with COVID-19. The chain has TRBV9 and TRBJ2-5; 7 bases are a match to TRBD1. Sequencing input: naive CD4+ T cells from PBMCs. Subset: naive CD4+ T cells isolated by negative enrichment. The CDR3 coding sequence is TGTGCCAGCAGCGTAAGACAGGGCCAAGAGACCCAGTACTTC. Translation gives CASSVRQGQETQYF.